These 12 T cell receptor beta chains were sequenced from one sample in a study of blood T cells in healthy people across ages. Through a sample-barcoded 5' primer and a J-beta primer mix, a second PCR was run for roughly 6 to 12 cycles. Each CDR3 protein is one row after TCRdb ran MiXCR on the 5' RACE reads. This repertoire shows 1 million or so distinct CDR3 sequences, roughly 24% found once; its top ten account for about 0.8%. The sample was also reused in another study, on T cells of mothers and their children.

Sequenced: blood. Every receptor here comes from a girl aged 2-9 years in good health.

The V and J genes are TRBV15 and TRBJ1-1; 7 bases align to TRBD1. This CDR3 region has 13 residues. The germline CDR1 and CDR2 sequences are LNHNV and YYDKDF (reference sequence). Losses at the gene ends were 3 bases for V and 11 bases for J; bases not matched to a gene: 9. The CDR3, as DNA: TGTGCCACCAGCAGCGGATCTCAGGGGGACGCTTTCTTT. This gives the protein CATSSGSQGDAFF.

This clonotype was recorded a few times. The chain combines TRBV7-2 with TRBJ2-5; 9 bases are shared with TRBD2. The J call is in doubt because the DNA end fits TRBJ2-1 better. Germline V gene lookup returns CDR1 SGHTA and CDR2 FQGNSA. This CDR3 is 17 amino acids long. DNA for the CDR3: TGTGCCAGCAGCTTAGGTACGGGACTAGCCGCCTGGGGTGAGCAGTTCTTC. This sequence encodes CASSLGTGLAAWGEQFF.

This clonotype appeared many times. CDR3 coding DNA: TGCAGTGTCCCGGACCAAAAATCCGGGGAGCTGTTTTTT. Translated: CSVPDQKSGELFF. The V call is TRBV20-1, the J call TRBJ2-2; no clear D. The CDR3 sequence is 13 residues long. V gave up 7 bases and J gave up 6 bases, with 15 bases separating them. Per the germline V gene, CDR1 is DFQATT and CDR2 is SNEGSKA (reference sequence).

The chain has TRBV5-1 and TRBJ1-4; 8 positions agree with TRBD1. CDR1 SGHRS and CDR2 YFSETQ come from the germline V gene. The length of the CDR3 is 14 residues. The V gene end was trimmed by 5 bases and the J gene end by 8 bases; junction bases not matched to a gene: 8. CDR3 in DNA: TGCGCCAGCAGATGGACAGGGCCGGGGGAAAAACTGTTTTTT. Protein sequence: CASRWTGPGEKLFF.

The chain employs TRBV5-1 and TRBJ2-1; 7 nucleotides align to TRBD2. Germline CDR1 reads SGHRS; CDR2 reads YFSETQ. This CDR3 has 14 amino acids. V trimming: 4 bases; J trimming: 10 bases; junction bases outside the gene matches: 11. CDR3: CASSTSTSYREQFF. CDR3 nucleotides: TGCGCCAGCAGCACCTCGACTAGCTACAGGGAGCAGTTCTTC.

This clonotype was seen only once. This chain uses TRBV6-6 with TRBJ1-2; D remains unclear. V lost 0 bases to trimming and J lost 5 bases, with 10 bases between them. Germline V CDR1 and CDR2: MNHNY, SVGAGI (reference sequence). The CDR3 is 14 residues long. This CDR3 reads CASSYSQGPYGYTF. As DNA, the CDR3 is TGTGCCAGCAGTTACTCCCAAGGACCTTATGGCTACACCTTC.

The table lists this clonotype with a few counts. Sequence at one end of the junction differs from germline and may be a read error. The V and J genes are TRBV7-3 and TRBJ2-7, with D possibly matching TRBD1 (5 bases). CDR3 length equals 15 residues. Germline assignment: CDR1 SGHTA and CDR2 FQGTGA. CDR3 coding DNA: TGCGCCAGCAGCTTACTGCCGACAGCCGCCTACGAGCAGTACTTC. Its translation: CASSLLPTAAYEQYF. The complete variable domain, with remaining parts taken from reference TRBV7-3 and TRBJ2-7, reads GAGVSQTPSNKVTEKGKYVELRCDPISGHTALYWYRQSLGQGPEFLIYFQGTGAADDSGLPNDRFFAVRPEGSVSTLKIQRTERGDSAVYLCASSLLPTAAYEQYFGPGTRLTVT.

The chain employs TRBV5-4 and TRBJ2-5; D might be TRBD1 (6 bases). The germline V and J ends were trimmed by 4 bases and 0 bases, with 13 bases remaining between them. The length of the CDR3 is 15 residues. Germline V gives CDR1 SGHNT, CDR2 YYREEE (reference sequence). The CDR3 reads CASSQKTGNQETQYF. The CDR3 bases are TGTGCCAGCAGCCAAAAAACAGGGAACCAAGAGACCCAGTACTTC.

This clonotype was counted only a few times. The chain couples TRBV10-3 to TRBJ2-5; the match to TRBD2 covers 10 bases. Germline CDR1 is ENHRY and CDR2 is SYGVKD. The CDR3 runs 14 residues. V lost 11 bases and J lost 4; bases outside the gene matches: 10. DNA for the CDR3: TGTGCCGCCGGACCTAGCGGGAGTGCAGAGACCCAGTACTTC. It translates to CAAGPSGSAETQYF.

The chain recombines TRBV2 with TRBJ2-5; 9 bases fit TRBD2. The J call may be in error: the DNA end matches TRBJ2-7 better. In germline, CDR1 is SNHLY, CDR2 FYNNEI. The CDR3 contains 13 residues. CDR3 residues: CAGASGDSPEQYF. CDR3 DNA: TGTGCCGGGGCTAGCGGGGACTCGCCCGAGCAGTACTTC.

The chain uses TRBV7-3 and TRBJ1-5, with 9 bases identical to TRBD1. V shed 5 bases, J shed 8 bases, and the junction held 7 bases outside the gene matches. This CDR3 has 14 amino acids. From germline, CDR1 is SGHTA and CDR2 FQGTGA. The CDR3 here is CASSLYRGPEPQHF. The DNA of the CDR3 is TGTGCCAGCAGCCTATACAGGGGGCCGGAGCCCCAGCATTTT. Combining the CDR3 with reference TRBV7-3 and TRBJ1-5 gives the whole variable domain GAGVSQTPSNKVTEKGKYVELRCDPISGHTALYWYRQSLGQGPEFLIYFQGTGAADDSGLPNDRFFAVRPEGSVSTLKIQRTERGDSAVYLCASSLYRGPEPQHFGDGTRLSIL.

This clonotype was counted only a few times. The chain has TRBV7-2 and TRBJ2-1, with D possibly TRBD1 on 7 matching bases. The CDR3 runs 15 residues. The germline V and J ends were trimmed by 5 bases and 7 bases, with 18 bases remaining between them. The germline CDR1 and CDR2 sequences are SGHTA and FQGNSA. The CDR3: CASSENRGGKNEQFF. The CDR3 bases are TGTGCCAGCAGCGAGAACAGGGGAGGTAAGAATGAGCAGTTCTTC. Combining the CDR3 with reference TRBV7-2 and TRBJ2-1 gives the whole variable domain GAGVSQSPSNKVTEKGKDVELRCDPISGHTALYWYRQSLGQGLEFLIYFQGNSAPDKSGLPSDRFSAERTGGSVSTLTIQRTQQEDSAVYLCASSENRGGKNEQFFGPGTRLTVL.